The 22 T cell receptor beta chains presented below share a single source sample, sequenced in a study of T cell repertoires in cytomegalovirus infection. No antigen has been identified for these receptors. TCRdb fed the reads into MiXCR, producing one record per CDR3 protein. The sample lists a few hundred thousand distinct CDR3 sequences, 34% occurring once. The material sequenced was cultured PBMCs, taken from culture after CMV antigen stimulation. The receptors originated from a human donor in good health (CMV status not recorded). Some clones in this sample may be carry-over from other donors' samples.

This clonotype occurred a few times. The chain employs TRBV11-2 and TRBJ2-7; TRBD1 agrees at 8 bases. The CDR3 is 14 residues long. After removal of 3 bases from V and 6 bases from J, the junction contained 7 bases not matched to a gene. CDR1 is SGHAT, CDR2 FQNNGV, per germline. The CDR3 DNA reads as TGTGCCAGCAGCTTTAGGACAGGGCGCGTCGAGCAGTACTTC. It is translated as CASSFRTGRVEQYF.

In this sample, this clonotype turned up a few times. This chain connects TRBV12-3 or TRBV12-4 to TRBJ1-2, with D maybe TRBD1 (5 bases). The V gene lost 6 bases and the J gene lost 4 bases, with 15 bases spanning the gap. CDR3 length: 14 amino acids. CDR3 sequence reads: CASRISQGSYGYTF. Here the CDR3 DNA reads TGTGCCAGCAGGATAAGTCAGGGAAGCTATGGCTACACCTTC.

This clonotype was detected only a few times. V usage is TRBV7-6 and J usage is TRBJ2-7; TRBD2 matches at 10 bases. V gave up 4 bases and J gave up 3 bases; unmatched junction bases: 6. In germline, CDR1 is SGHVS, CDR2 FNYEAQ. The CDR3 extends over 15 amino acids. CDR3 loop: CASSSTGTSDYEQYF. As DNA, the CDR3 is TGTGCCAGCAGCTCTACCGGGACTAGCGACTACGAGCAGTACTTC.

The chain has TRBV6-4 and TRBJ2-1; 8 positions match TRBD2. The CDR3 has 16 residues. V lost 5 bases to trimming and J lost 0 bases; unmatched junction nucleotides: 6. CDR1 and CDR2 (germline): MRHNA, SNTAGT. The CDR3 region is CASSTFSGSSYNEQFF. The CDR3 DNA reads TGTGCCAGCAGTACTTTCAGCGGGAGCTCCTACAATGAGCAGTTCTTC.

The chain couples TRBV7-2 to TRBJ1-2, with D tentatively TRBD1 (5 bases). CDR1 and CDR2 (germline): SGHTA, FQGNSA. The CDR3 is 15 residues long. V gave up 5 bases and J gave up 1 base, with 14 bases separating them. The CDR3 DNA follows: TGTGCCAGCAGCGGATCGGGGCTTAATAACTATGGCTACACCTTC. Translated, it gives CASSGSGLNNYGYTF.

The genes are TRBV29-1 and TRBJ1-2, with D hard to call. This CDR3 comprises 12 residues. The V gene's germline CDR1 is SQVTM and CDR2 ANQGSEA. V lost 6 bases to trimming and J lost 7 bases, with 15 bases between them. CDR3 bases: TGCAGCGTCGGGGAACCCCTTGGTGGCTACACCTTC. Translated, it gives CSVGEPLGGYTF.

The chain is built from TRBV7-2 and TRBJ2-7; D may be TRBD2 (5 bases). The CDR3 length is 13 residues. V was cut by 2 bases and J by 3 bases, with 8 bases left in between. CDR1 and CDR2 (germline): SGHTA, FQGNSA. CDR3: CASSLLSGYEQYV. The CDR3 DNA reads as TGTGCCAGCAGCTTACTAAGCGGCTACGAGCAGTACGTC.

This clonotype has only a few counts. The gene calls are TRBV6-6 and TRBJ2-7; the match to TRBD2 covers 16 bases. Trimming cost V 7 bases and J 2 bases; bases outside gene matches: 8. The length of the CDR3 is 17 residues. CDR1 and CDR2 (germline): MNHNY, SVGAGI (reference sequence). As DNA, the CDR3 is TGTGCCAGCACAAGGGGGACTAGCGGGAGGGCAGCCTACGAGCAGTACTTC. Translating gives CASTRGTSGRAAYEQYF.

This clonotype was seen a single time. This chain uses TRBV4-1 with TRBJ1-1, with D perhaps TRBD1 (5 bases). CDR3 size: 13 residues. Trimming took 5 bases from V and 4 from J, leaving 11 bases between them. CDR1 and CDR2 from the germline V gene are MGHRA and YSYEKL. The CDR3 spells CASSTREGTEAFF. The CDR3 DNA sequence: TGCGCCAGCAGCACCAGGGAGGGCACTGAAGCTTTCTTT.

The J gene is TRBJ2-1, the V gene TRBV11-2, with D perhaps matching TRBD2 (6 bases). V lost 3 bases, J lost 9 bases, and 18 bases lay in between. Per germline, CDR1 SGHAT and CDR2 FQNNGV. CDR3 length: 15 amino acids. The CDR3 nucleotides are TGTGCCAGCAGCTTGAGGCGGGATGGTTTCAGTGAGCAGTTCTTC. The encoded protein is CASSLRRDGFSEQFF.

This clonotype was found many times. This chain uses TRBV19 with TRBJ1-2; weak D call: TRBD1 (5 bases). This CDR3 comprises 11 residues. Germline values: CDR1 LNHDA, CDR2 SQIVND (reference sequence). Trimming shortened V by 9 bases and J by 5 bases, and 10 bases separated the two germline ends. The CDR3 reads CASRRGYGYTF. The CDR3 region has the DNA TGTGCCAGCCGCCGGGGGTATGGCTACACCTTC.

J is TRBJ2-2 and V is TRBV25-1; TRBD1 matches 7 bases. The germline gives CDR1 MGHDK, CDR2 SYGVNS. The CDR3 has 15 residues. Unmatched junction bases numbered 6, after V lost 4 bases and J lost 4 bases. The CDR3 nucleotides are TGTGCCAGCAGTGGCCCCTCAGGGGGCACCGGGGAGCTGTTTTTT. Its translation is CASSGPSGGTGELFF. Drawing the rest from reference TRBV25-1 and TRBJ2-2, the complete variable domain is EADIYQTPRYLVIGTGKKITLECSQTMGHDKMYWYQQDPGMELHLIHYSYGVNSTEKGDLSSESTVSRIRTEHFPLTLESARPSHTSQYLCASSGPSGGTGELFFGEGSRLTVL.

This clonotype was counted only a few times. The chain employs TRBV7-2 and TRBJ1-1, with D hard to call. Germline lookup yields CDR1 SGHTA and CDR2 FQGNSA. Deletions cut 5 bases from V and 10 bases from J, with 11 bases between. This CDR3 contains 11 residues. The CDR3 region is CASSRPIGAFF. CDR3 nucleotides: TGTGCCAGCAGCCGACCCATTGGAGCTTTCTTT. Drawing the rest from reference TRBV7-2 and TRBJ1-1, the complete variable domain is GAGVSQSPSNKVTEKGKDVELRCDPISGHTALYWYRQSLGQGLEFLIYFQGNSAPDKSGLPSDRFSAERTGGSVSTLTIQRTQQEDSAVYLCASSRPIGAFFGQGTRLTVV.

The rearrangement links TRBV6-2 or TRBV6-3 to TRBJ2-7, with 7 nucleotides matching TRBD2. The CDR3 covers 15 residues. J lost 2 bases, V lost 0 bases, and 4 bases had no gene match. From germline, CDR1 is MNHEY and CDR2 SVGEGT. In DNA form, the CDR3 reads TGTGCCAGCAGTTACTCGAGCGCGGGAGCCTACGAGCAGTACGTC. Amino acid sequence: CASSYSSAGAYEQYV.

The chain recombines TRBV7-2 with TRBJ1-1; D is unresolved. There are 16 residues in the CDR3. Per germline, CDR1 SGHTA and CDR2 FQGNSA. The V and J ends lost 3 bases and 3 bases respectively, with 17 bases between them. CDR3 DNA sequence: TGTGCCAGCAGCTTTGCCCCCTACGAGTCTGACACTGAAGCTTTCTTT. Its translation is CASSFAPYESDTEAFF.

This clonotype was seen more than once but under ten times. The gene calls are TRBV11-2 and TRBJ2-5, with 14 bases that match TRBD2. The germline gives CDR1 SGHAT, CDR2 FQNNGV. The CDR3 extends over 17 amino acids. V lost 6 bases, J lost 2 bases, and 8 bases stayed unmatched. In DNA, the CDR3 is TGTGCCAGCAGTCGGAGGACTAGCGGGAGGAGGCAAGAGACCCAGTACTTC. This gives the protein CASSRRTSGRRQETQYF.

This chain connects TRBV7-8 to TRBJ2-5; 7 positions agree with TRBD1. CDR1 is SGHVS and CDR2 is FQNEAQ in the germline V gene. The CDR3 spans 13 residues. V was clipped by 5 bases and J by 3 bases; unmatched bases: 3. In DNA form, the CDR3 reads TGTGCCAGCAGCATCGACAGGGAAGAGACCCAGTACTTC. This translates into CASSIDREETQYF. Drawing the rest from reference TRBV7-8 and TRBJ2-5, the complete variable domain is GAGVSQSPRYKVAKRGQDVALRCDPISGHVSLFWYQQALGQGPEFLTYFQNEAQLDKSGLPSDRFFAERPEGSVSTLKIQRTQQEDSAVYLCASSIDREETQYFGPGTRLLVL.

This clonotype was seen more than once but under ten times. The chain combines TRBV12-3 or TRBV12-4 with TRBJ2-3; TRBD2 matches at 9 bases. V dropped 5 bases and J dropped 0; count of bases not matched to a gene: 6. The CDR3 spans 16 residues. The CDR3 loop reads CASSPAGGRSTDTQYF. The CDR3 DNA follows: TGTGCCAGCAGTCCAGCGGGAGGCCGTAGCACAGATACGCAGTATTTT.

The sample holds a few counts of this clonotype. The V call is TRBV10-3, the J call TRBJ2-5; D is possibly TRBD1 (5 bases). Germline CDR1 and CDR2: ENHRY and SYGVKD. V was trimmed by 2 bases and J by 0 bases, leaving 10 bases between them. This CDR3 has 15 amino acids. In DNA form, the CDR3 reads TGTGCCATCAGTGAGGGACAAGTCGACCAAGAGACCCAGTACTTC. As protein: CAISEGQVDQETQYF.

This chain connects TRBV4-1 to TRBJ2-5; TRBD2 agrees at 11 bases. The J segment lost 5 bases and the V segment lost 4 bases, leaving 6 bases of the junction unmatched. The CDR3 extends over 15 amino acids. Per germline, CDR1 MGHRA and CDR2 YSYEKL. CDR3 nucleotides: TGCGCCAGCAGCCTCCGGGCTAGCGGGAGGGAGACCCAGTACTTC. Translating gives CASSLRASGRETQYF.

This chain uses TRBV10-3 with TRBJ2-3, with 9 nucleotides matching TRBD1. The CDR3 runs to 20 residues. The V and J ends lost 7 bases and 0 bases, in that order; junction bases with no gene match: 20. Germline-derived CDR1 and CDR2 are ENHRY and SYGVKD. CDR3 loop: CAIKLAPGQGSGPSTDTQYF. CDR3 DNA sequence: TGTGCCATCAAGCTTGCACCGGGACAGGGAAGTGGTCCTAGCACAGATACGCAGTATTTT.

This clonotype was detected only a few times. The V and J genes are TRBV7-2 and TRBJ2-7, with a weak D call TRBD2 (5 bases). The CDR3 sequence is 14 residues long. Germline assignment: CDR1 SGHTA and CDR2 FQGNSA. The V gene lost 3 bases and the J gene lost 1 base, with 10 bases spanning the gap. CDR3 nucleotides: TGTGCCAGCAGCTTCAGCGGCACATCCTACGAGCAGTACGTC. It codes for CASSFSGTSYEQYV.